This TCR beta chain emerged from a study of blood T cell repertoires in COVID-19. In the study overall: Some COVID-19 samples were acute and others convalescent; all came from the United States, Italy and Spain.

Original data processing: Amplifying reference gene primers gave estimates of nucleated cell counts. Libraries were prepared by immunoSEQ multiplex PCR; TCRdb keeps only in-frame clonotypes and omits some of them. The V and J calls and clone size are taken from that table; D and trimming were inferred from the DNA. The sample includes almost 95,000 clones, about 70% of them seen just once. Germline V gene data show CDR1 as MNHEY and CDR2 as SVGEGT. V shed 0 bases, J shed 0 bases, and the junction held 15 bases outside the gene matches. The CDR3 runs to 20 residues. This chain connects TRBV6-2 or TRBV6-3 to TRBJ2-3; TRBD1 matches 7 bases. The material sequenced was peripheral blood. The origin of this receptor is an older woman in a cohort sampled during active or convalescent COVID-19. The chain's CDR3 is CASSYSVWTGTDFSTDTQYF. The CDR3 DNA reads TGTGCCAGCAGTTACTCGGTATGGACAGGAACTGATTTCAGCACAGATACGCAGTATTTT.